The 32 T cell receptor beta chains given below trace back to one sample, sequenced in a study of tumor and adjacent non-tumor tissue in lung cancer. This sample's RNA came from whole unsorted tissue. Three rounds of nested PCR, following a modified ARM-PCR protocol, produced the TCRbeta library. TCRdb re-called the multiplex PCR reads through MiXCR, storing one row per CDR3 protein. The sample contains about 93,000 distinct CDR3 sequences, around two thirds of which appear only once. Sequenced material: lung tumor tissue. The receptors here all came from a man aged 65-85 years with non-small cell lung cancer.

In the case of this clonotype: A read error is possible here, since a much larger clone lies one base away. The rearrangement joins TRBV13 to TRBJ2-2; a weak D match, TRBD1 (5 bases). Germline lookup yields CDR1 PRHDT and CDR2 FYEKMQ (reference sequence). This CDR3 has 12 amino acids. The CDR3 sequence: CSSSRRGGELFF. CDR3 in DNA: TGTTCCAGCAGCCGAAGGGGCGGGGAGCTGTTTTTT.

The chain has TRBV7-8 and TRBJ2-2; 8 nucleotides match TRBD2. This CDR3 region has 15 residues. With V trimmed by 3 bases and J by 9 bases, 9 bases remained unmatched. Looked up from germline, CDR1 is SGHVS and CDR2 is FQNEAQ. In nucleotides, the CDR3 is TGTGCCAGCAGCTTCTCGGGGGGGGGTACCCGGGAGCTGTTTTTT. It is translated as CASSFSGGGTRELFF.

Comments on this clonotype: Relative to the germline gene, one junction end is altered; a read error may explain this. CDR3 in amino acids: CNARRLAAQETQYF. The CDR3 nucleotides read TGCAATGCTAGAAGACTAGCGGCTCAAGAGACCCAGTACTTC. This chain uses TRBV20-1 with TRBJ2-5; 9 bases map to TRBD2. Per germline, CDR1 DFQATT and CDR2 SNEGSKA (reference sequence). CDR3 length: 14 residues.

Of note for this clonotype: Sequence at one end of the junction differs from germline and may be a read error. The J gene is TRBJ2-7, the V gene TRBV5-1; 9 nucleotides match TRBD2. The CDR3 runs 15 residues. Germline V gene sequence: CDR1 SGHRS, CDR2 YFSETQ. DNA of the CDR3: TGCGCCAGCAGCCTATTAGCGGGGGACTCCTACGACCAGTACTTC. Protein sequence: CASSLLAGDSYDQYF.

Concerning this clonotype itself: An end of the junction differs from the germline gene, which may be a read error. V usage is TRBV30 and J usage is TRBJ2-2; D is possibly TRBD2 (6 bases). Per the germline V gene, CDR1 is GTSNPN and CDR2 is SVGIG (reference sequence). The CDR3 is made up of 14 amino acids. CDR3 sequence (DNA): TGTGCCTGGAGTGCACGGGGGTATACCGGGAAGCTGTTTTTT. Protein sequence: CAWSARGYTGKLFF.

As regards this clonotype: With a much larger clone just one base away, this may be a read error. No conserved phenylalanine or tryptophan is present at the end of the CDR3, so a read error is the likely explanation. The V call is TRBV7-9, the J call TRBJ2-3, with TRBD1 identical over 8 bases. V lost 3 bases, J lost 4 bases, and 3 bases stayed unmatched. This CDR3 region has 14 residues. In germline, CDR1 is SEHNR, CDR2 FQNEAQ (reference sequence). CDR3 in DNA: TGTGCCAGCAGCTTTTCGACAGGGGCAGATACGCAGTATTAT. Translating it yields CASSFSTGADTQYY.

This clonotype appeared a few times. Given a much more abundant clone one base away, this may be a read error. The rearrangement uses TRBV6-1 and TRBJ1-1, with a possible D match to TRBD1 (6 bases). The CDR3 runs to 13 residues. Germline V gene data show CDR1 as MNHNS and CDR2 as SASEGT. The CDR3 sequence is CASTGALNIEAFF. The CDR3, as DNA: TGTGCCAGCACGGGGGCGTTGAACATTGAAGCTTTCTTT.

The J gene is TRBJ2-3, the V gene TRBV4-1; 11 nucleotides match TRBD1. V lost 10 bases to trimming and J lost 10 bases; unmatched junction nucleotides: 19. The CDR3 runs 16 residues. Germline-derived CDR1 and CDR2 are MGHRA and YSYEKL. The CDR3 region has the DNA TGCGCCACTAGCCAAGGTCGGACAGGGGGCTTAAATGCGCAGTATTTT. Protein product: CATSQGRTGGLNAQYF.

The chain employs TRBV11-2 and TRBJ2-1, with 8 bases lining up with TRBD2. Per germline, CDR1 SGHAT and CDR2 FQNNGV. J was trimmed by 4 bases and V by 10 bases; bases with no gene match: 12. CDR3 length: 15 residues. The CDR3 DNA follows: TGTGCCATTATGCCGACTTGCGGGGGGTACAATGAGCAGTTCTTC. Translation: CAIMPTCGGYNEQFF.

With respect to this clonotype: This CDR3 fails to terminate in the conserved phenylalanine or tryptophan, so it likely reflects a read error. The chain joins TRBV7-9 to TRBJ1-5; D not resolved. Trimming shortened V by 2 bases and J by 1 base, and 9 bases separated the two germline ends. CDR1 is SEHNR, CDR2 FQNEAQ, per germline (reference sequence). This CDR3 spans 15 amino acids. The CDR3 DNA sequence: TGTGCCAGCAGCTTATCGGGAGCCAGCAATCAGCCCCAGCATTAT. The encoded protein is CASSLSGASNQPQHY.

This clonotype was seen a single time. This sequence joins TRBV28 and TRBJ1-4, with TRBD1 identical over 7 bases. CDR1 and CDR2 from the germline V gene are MDHEN and SYDVKM. V shed 5 bases, J shed 0 bases, and the junction held 6 bases outside the gene matches. The CDR3 is 16 residues long. The CDR3 bases are TGTGCCAGCAGTGGAGACAGGGCTGCAACTAATGAAAAACTGTTTTTT. This gives the protein CASSGDRAATNEKLFF. The complete variable domain, with remaining parts taken from reference TRBV28 and TRBJ1-4, reads DVKVTQSSRYLVKRTGEKVFLECVQDMDHENMFWYRQDPGLGLRLIYFSYDVKMKEKGDIPEGYSVSREKKERFSLILESASTNQTSMYLCASSGDRAATNEKLFFGSGTQLSVL.

In its sample, this clonotype was seen many times. The chain has TRBV6-2 or TRBV6-3 and TRBJ2-7; unclear D gene. This CDR3 comprises 13 residues. The germline V gene encodes CDR1 MNHEY and CDR2 SVGEGT. Trimming shortened V by 6 bases and J by 8 bases, and 17 bases separated the two germline ends. This CDR3 reads CASSRPDATKQYF. The DNA for the CDR3 is TGTGCCAGCAGCCGTCCGGACGCCACAAAGCAGTACTTC.

In regard to this clonotype: This clone may be a read error of a much larger clone one base away. The chain has TRBV12-3 or TRBV12-4 and TRBJ1-3; no definite D call. V was shortened by 3 bases and J by 9 bases, with 15 bases between the two germline ends. The CDR3 covers 14 residues. The CDR3 coding sequence is TGTGCCAGCAGTTTCGGTGGAATCGAAAGCACCATATATTTT. Its translation: CASSFGGIESTIYF.

This clonotype has only one observation. The junction differs from germline at one of its ends, possibly a read error. The genes are TRBV25-1 and TRBJ1-2; D is undetermined. The CDR3 extends over 16 amino acids. Germline values: CDR1 MGHDK, CDR2 SYGVNS. CDR3 amino acids: CASSSLTAGNPYVYTF. The CDR3 coding sequence is TGTGCCAGCAGTTCCCTAACGGCTGGCAACCCCTATGTCTACACCTTC.

The chain is built from TRBV5-1 and TRBJ1-1; 8 positions match TRBD1. V was clipped by 4 bases and J by 7 bases; unmatched bases: 6. The CDR3 is 13 amino acids. Germline-derived CDR1 and CDR2 are SGHRS and YFSETQ. The DNA of the CDR3 is TGCGCCAGCAGCCTTCTTACAGGGGGTGAAGCTTTCTTT. This translates into CASSLLTGGEAFF.

With respect to this clonotype: This CDR3 fails to terminate in the conserved phenylalanine or tryptophan, so it likely reflects a read error. CDR3 sequence (DNA): TGTGCCACCAGTGAAAGAAGCCAAGAGACCCAGTACCTC. Translating it yields CATSERSQETQYL. This sequence joins TRBV10-3 and TRBJ2-5; D remains unclear. The length of the CDR3 is 13 residues. The V gene's germline CDR1 is ENHRY and CDR2 SYGVKD.

With respect to this clonotype: This may arise from a read error, as a much more abundant clone is one base away. This sequence joins TRBV6-1 and TRBJ2-5; 11 bases fit TRBD2. The CDR3 consists of 16 residues. Per the germline V gene, CDR1 is MNHNS and CDR2 is SASEGT. The V gene end was trimmed by 9 bases and the J gene end by 6 bases; junction bases not matched to a gene: 15. This CDR3 reads CARGRSGGAFIQTQYF. In DNA form, the CDR3 reads TGTGCCAGAGGGCGTAGCGGGGGGGCCTTTATTCAGACCCAGTACTTC.

The sample holds many counts of this clonotype. This chain connects TRBV28 to TRBJ1-4, with D possibly TRBD1 on 5 matching bases. The germline V gene has CDR1 MDHEN and CDR2 SYDVKM. The V and J ends lost 5 bases and 7 bases respectively, with 20 bases between them. The CDR3 runs to 16 residues. The CDR3 reads CASSPSMGGSGEKLFF. DNA for the CDR3: TGTGCCAGCAGTCCCTCGATGGGGGGGTCGGGTGAAAAACTGTTTTTT.

This clonotype was seen only a few times. A read error may explain this, as a much larger clone is one base away. J is TRBJ2-7 and V is TRBV12-3 or TRBV12-4; 10 nucleotides align to TRBD2. The CDR3 has 14 amino acids. Trimming took 9 bases from V and 2 from J; bases not matched to a gene: 7. CDR3 region: CARRIAGGPYEQYF. The CDR3 DNA reads as TGTGCCAGGAGGATAGCGGGAGGCCCCTACGAGCAGTACTTC.

There are many counts of this clonotype. DNA of the CDR3: TGCAGCGTGGGAACAGGGAGAGATACGCAGTATTTT. Residues: CSVGTGRDTQYF. This chain connects TRBV29-1 to TRBJ2-3, with D maybe TRBD1 (6 bases). Germline V gives CDR1 SQVTM, CDR2 ANQGSEA. V was cut by 6 bases and J by 5 bases, with 12 bases left in between. The CDR3 runs to 12 residues.

Remarks on this clonotype: The junction shows a germline mismatch at one end, possibly a read error. This sequence joins TRBV6-5 and TRBJ2-6, with D perhaps being TRBD1 or TRBD2 (5 bases each). Germline CDR1 is MNHEY and CDR2 is SVGAGI. The CDR3 extends over 16 amino acids. The CDR3 nucleotides read TGTGCTAGCAGTTACCCGGCGGGCTCTGGGGCCAACGTCCTGAATTTC. It encodes CASSYPAGSGANVLNF.

Regarding this clonotype: One base away lies a much larger clone, so this may be a sequencing read error. The rearrangement uses TRBV10-3 and TRBJ2-5; the D gene is possibly TRBD1 (6 bases). The CDR3 runs 13 residues. CDR1 ENHRY and CDR2 SYGVKD come from the germline V gene. The CDR3, as DNA: TGTGCCACCCGACTTCAGGGACAAGAGATCCAGTACTTC. Protein product: CATRLQGQEIQYF.

As regards this clonotype: The junction and the germline gene differ at one end; a read error may be behind it. The chain couples TRBV6-5 to TRBJ2-7; tentative D call: TRBD2 (6 bases). Germline V gene data show CDR1 as MNHEY and CDR2 as SVGAGI. The CDR3 covers 13 residues. CDR3 sequence: CVSRQRDCYEQYF. In DNA form, the CDR3 reads TGTGTCAGCAGGCAACGGGACTGCTACGAGCAGTATTTC.

The chain couples TRBV6-5 to TRBJ1-1; 8 bases are shared with TRBD1. This CDR3 has 15 amino acids. With V trimmed by 8 bases and J by 4 bases, 12 bases remained unmatched. Germline V CDR1 and CDR2: MNHEY, SVGAGI. CDR3 nucleotide sequence: TGTGCCAGCGGTCAACCCGGGACAGGCATCACTGAAGCTTTCTTT. Translated, it gives CASGQPGTGITEAFF.

Worth noting for this clonotype: It may be a read error: a sequence one base away is much more abundant. The chain links TRBV5-5 to TRBJ1-5; D unresolved. The V end lost 6 bases, the J end lost 6 bases, and 19 bases lay between the germline ends. This CDR3 has 15 amino acids. Germline CDR1 and CDR2: SGHKS and YYEKEE (reference sequence). CDR3 sequence: CASTRSAKSGQPQHF. The CDR3 nucleotides read TGTGCCAGCACCCGATCGGCCAAAAGCGGTCAGCCCCAGCATTTT.

Only one count was recorded for this clonotype. Given the absence of the conserved phenylalanine or tryptophan at the CDR3 end, a read error is likely. Because the CDR3's place on the DNA is in doubt, the DNA is left out and the CDR3 is given as listed by TCRdb. This chain links TRBV29-1 with TRBJ2-3; the D call TRBD1 from the table was never checked on the DNA. The CDR3 contains 11 residues when both ends are counted. Per the germline V gene, CDR1 is SQVTM and CDR2 is ANQGSEA. CDR3 sequence: CSIARANTHYI.

In regard to this clonotype: One base away lies a much larger clone, so this may be a sequencing read error. This chain links TRBV28 with TRBJ2-1; no definite D call. Looked up from germline, CDR1 is MDHEN and CDR2 is SYDVKM. The V and J ends lost 2 bases and 10 bases respectively, with 9 bases between them. The CDR3 covers 12 residues. CDR3 amino acids: CASSLVVVEQFF. CDR3 nucleotide sequence: TGTGCCAGCAGTTTAGTAGTCGTGGAGCAGTTCTTC. Together with reference TRBV28 and TRBJ2-1, the CDR3 gives the full variable domain: DVKVTQSSRYLVKRTGEKVFLECVQDMDHENMFWYRQDPGLGLRLIYFSYDVKMKEKGDIPEGYSVSREKKERFSLILESASTNQTSMYLCASSLVVVEQFFGPGTRLTVL.

To note about this clonotype: A read error may produce the germline difference seen at one junction end. The chain links TRBV28 to TRBJ1-5; D is ambiguous. CDR1 MDHEN and CDR2 SYDVKM come from the germline V gene. The CDR3 loop spans 14 amino acids. The CDR3 sequence is CTSSLIGSNRAQHF. The CDR3 region has the DNA TGTACCAGCAGTTTAATAGGAAGCAATAGGGCCCAGCATTTT.

Concerning this clonotype: With a much larger clone just one base away, this may be a read error. CDR3 sequence (DNA): TGTGCCAGCAGCCGTATTGGGTTTAATCTCGAGCAGTACTTC. Translated: CASSRIGFNLEQYF. This chain links TRBV13 with TRBJ2-7; no clear D gene. V was clipped by 5 bases and J by 6 bases, with 17 bases between them. The CDR3 has 14 residues. Germline CDR1 reads PRHDT; CDR2 reads FYEKMQ (reference sequence). The complete variable domain, with remaining parts taken from reference TRBV13 and TRBJ2-7, reads AAGVIQSPRHLIKEKRETATLKCYPIPRHDTVYWYQQGPGQDPQFLISFYEKMQSDKGSIPDRFSAQQFSDYHSELNMSSLELGDSALYFCASSRIGFNLEQYFGPGTRLTVT.

The J gene is TRBJ1-5, the V gene TRBV20-1; D may be TRBD1 (6 bases). Trimming pared 5 bases from V and 10 bases from J, leaving 27 bases between. This CDR3 has 16 amino acids. CDR1 DFQATT and CDR2 SNEGSKA come from the germline V gene (reference sequence). The CDR3 sequence: CSAGGDGTWGKQPQHF. The CDR3 DNA reads TGCAGTGCTGGGGGGGACGGGACATGGGGCAAACAACCCCAGCATTTT.

The rearrangement uses TRBV6-4 and TRBJ1-3; 9 positions agree with TRBD1. Germline CDR1 and CDR2: MRHNA and SNTAGT. The CDR3 sequence is 15 residues long. V lost 4 bases, J lost 3 bases, and 4 bases stayed unmatched. The CDR3 DNA sequence: TGTGCCAGCAGTGTCACAGGGGGCGTTGGAAACACCATATATTTT. Its protein product is CASSVTGGVGNTIYF.

A remark on this clonotype: This may be a read error, as it is one base from a much larger clone. The V gene is TRBV11-2, the J gene TRBJ2-2, with 7 nucleotides matching TRBD2. The germline gives CDR1 SGHAT, CDR2 FQNNGV. This CDR3 has 15 amino acids. Germline trimming cut 1 base from V and 6 bases from J; bases unmatched to any gene: 5. As DNA, the CDR3 is TGTGCCAGCAGCTTAGGGCGGGGGAGGGCCGGGGAGCTGTTTTTT. It specifies CASSLGRGRAGELFF. The full variable domain, completed using reference TRBV11-2 and TRBJ2-2, is EAGVAQSPRYKIIEKRQSVAFWCNPISGHATLYWYQQILGQGPKLLIQFQNNGVVDDSQLPKDRFSAERLKGVDSTLKIQPAKLEDSAVYLCASSLGRGRAGELFFGEGSRLTVL.